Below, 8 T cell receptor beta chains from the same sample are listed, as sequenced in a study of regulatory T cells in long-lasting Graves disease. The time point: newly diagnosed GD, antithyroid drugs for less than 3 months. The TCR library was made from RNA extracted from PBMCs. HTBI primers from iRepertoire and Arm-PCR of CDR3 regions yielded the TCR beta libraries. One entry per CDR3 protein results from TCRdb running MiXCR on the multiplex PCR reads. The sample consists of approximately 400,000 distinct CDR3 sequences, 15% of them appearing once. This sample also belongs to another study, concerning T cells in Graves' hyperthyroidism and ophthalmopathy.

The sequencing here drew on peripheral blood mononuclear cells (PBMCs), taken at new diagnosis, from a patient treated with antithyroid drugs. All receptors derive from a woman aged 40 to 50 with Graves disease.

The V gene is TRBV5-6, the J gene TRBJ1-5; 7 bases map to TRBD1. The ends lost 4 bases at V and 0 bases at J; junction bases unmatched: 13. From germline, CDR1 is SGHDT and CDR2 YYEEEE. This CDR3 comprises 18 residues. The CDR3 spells CASSLGGTAKYSNQPQHF. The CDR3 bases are TGTGCCAGCAGCCTGGGGGGGACAGCTAAGTATAGCAATCAGCCCCAGCATTTT.

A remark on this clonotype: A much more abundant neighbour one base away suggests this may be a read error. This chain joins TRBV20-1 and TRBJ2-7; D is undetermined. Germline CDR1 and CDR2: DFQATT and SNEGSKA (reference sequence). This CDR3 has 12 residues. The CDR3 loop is CNATRSSYEQYF. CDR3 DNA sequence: TGCAATGCTACTCGAAGCTCCTACGAGCAGTACTTC.

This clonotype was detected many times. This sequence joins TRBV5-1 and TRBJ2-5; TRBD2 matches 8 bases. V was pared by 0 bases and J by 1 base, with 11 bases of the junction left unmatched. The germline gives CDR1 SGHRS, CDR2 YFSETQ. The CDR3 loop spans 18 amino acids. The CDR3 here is CASSLAVVAGPPQETQYF. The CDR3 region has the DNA TGCGCCAGCAGCTTGGCCGTGGTAGCGGGACCCCCCCAAGAGACCCAGTACTTC.

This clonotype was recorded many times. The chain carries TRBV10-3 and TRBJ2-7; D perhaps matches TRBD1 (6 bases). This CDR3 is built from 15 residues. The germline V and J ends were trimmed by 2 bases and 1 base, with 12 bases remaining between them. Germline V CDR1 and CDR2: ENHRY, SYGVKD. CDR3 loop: CAISETGKGSYEQYF. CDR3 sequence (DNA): TGTGCCATCAGTGAGACAGGGAAGGGATCCTACGAGCAGTACTTC.

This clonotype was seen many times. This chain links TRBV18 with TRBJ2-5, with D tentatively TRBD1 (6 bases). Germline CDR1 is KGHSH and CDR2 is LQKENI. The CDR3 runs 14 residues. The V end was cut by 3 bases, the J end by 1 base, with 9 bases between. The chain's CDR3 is CASSPGQLQETQYF. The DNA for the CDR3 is TGTGCCAGCTCACCGGGACAACTCCAAGAGACCCAGTACTTC.

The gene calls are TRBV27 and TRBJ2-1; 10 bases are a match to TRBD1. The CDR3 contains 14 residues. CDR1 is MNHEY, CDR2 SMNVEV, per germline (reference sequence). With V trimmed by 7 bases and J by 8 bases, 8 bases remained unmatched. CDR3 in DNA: TGTGCCAGCACCGGGACAGGGGCGCACGATGAGCAGTTCTTC. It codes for CASTGTGAHDEQFF.

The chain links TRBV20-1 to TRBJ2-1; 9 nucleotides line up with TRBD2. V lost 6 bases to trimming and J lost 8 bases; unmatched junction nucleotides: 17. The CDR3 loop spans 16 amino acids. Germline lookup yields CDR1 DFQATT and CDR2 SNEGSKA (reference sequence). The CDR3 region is CSAYTHLAGRPDEQFF. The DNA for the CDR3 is TGCAGTGCCTATACCCATCTAGCGGGGAGGCCCGATGAGCAGTTCTTC.

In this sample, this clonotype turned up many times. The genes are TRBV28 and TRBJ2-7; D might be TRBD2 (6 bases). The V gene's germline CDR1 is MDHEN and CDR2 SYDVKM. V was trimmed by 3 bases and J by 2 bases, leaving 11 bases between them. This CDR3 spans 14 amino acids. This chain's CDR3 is CASSFRGITYEQYF. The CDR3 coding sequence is TGTGCCAGCAGTTTCCGCGGGATTACCTACGAGCAGTACTTC.